This T cell receptor (beta chain) derives from a study of CXCR3-negative and CXCR3-positive naive CD8 T cells. This CDR3 has 15 amino acids. Germline CDR1 is LGHDT and CDR2 is YNNKEL (reference sequence). Researchers prepared the TRB cDNA libraries using 5' RACE with UMI labels. TCRdb re-called the 5' RACE reads; every CDR3 protein appears as one record, without DNA. The listing records some 140,000 distinct CDR3 sequences. Worth noting for this clonotype: The target antigen is unknown.

Study results and limitations: Hydrophobicity of TRB CDR3s was greater in CXCR3-positive naive cells than in CXCR3-negative naive cells.

This receptor was identified in a human donor in good health. Some clones in this sample may be carry-over from other donors' samples. The chain has TRBV3-1 and TRBJ1-3. Sample: naive CXCR3+ CD8+ T cells from blood. Subset reported: CD45RO-CCR7+CD27+CD95- naive CD8+ T cells expressing CXCR3 (TNR3+). CDR3 region: CASNQKSAGINTIYF.